Following are 11 T cell receptor beta chains from one sample sequenced in a study of T-cell memory formation after mild COVID-19 (dated by TCRdb to 2020 to 2022). Library prep was done by 5' RACE. The listed sequencing device is Illumina NovaSeq 6000. TCRdb ran its own pipeline on the public reads, namely fastp trimming at Q25 and MiXCR clone calling, and kept in-frame beta chains. All rows with the same CDR3 protein become a single entry with the most common DNA and genes. This sample is represented by fewer than 350,000 distinct CDR3 sequences; 8% to 10% of them were singletons. About 20% of the sample is held by the ten biggest clonotypes. Sample: PBMCs or a T cell subset sorted from them (not recorded which). These receptors all come from a man in his late teens or twenties who had mild COVID-19 (a few samples of this study predate the infection). The sample titles of this study are shuffled in the database, so cell type and time point are left out; the donor was told from shared clones.

The chain links TRBV7-3 to TRBJ2-1; TRBD2 matches at 9 bases. Per germline, CDR1 SGHTA and CDR2 FQGTGA. The J segment lost 4 bases and the V segment lost 7 bases, leaving 5 bases of the junction unmatched. The CDR3 has 14 amino acids. The CDR3 bases are TGTGCCAGCAATAGCGGGGGCCCATACAATGAGCAGTTCTTC. As protein: CASNSGGPYNEQFF.

This clonotype appeared many times. The gene calls are TRBV5-8 and TRBJ2-2; D is uncertain. V gave up 6 bases and J gave up 7 bases, with 4 bases separating them. Per germline, CDR1 SGHTS and CDR2 YDEGEE. This CDR3 is built from 10 residues. CDR3 sequence (DNA): TGTGCCAGCAAACGCGGGGAGCTGTTTTTT. It encodes CASKRGELFF.

This clonotype showed up many times. Possible read error: a much larger clone is one base away. The chain has TRBV15 and TRBJ2-5; unclear D gene. Germline V gene lookup returns CDR1 LNHNV and CDR2 YYDKDF (reference sequence). The V and J ends lost 0 bases and 5 bases respectively, with 4 bases between them. The CDR3 is 12 residues long. The CDR3 sequence: CATSRDWETQYF. CDR3 bases: TGTGCCACCAGCAGAGATTGGGAGACCCAGTACTTC.

The chain uses TRBV28 and TRBJ2-3; D possibly corresponds to TRBD2 (5 bases). The CDR3 has 13 residues. Germline CDR1 is MDHEN and CDR2 is SYDVKM. V was clipped by 4 bases and J by 4 bases, with 9 bases between them. CDR3 residues: CASSYEGPDTQYF. CDR3 nucleotide sequence: TGTGCCAGCAGTTACGAGGGCCCAGATACGCAGTATTTT.

This clonotype was counted many times. The chain links TRBV7-8 to TRBJ2-5; maybe TRBD2 (6 bases). Germline-derived CDR1 and CDR2 are SGHVS and FQNEAQ. This CDR3 spans 16 amino acids. Trimming left V 2 bases short and J 3 bases short, with 16 bases between. CDR3 sequence reads: CASSLLGLDIKETQYF. The CDR3 DNA reads TGTGCCAGCAGCTTACTGGGACTCGATATTAAAGAGACCCAGTACTTC.

In its sample, this clonotype was seen a few times. V gene TRBV4-2 combines with J gene TRBJ2-4; D gene uncertain. The germline CDR1 and CDR2 sequences are LGHNA and YNFKEQ. V was trimmed by 0 bases and J by 8 bases, leaving 8 bases between them. This CDR3 is 13 amino acids long. The CDR3 spells CASSQEYDDIQYF. The CDR3 nucleotides are TGTGCCAGCAGCCAAGAGTATGATGACATTCAGTACTTC.

The CDR3 DNA reads as TGCGCCAGCAGCTCGGACCCGACAGCTCGACCCCTCCACTTT. It codes for CASSSDPTARPLHF. The V call is TRBV5-1, the J call TRBJ1-6, with a weak D call TRBD1 (5 bases). Germline values: CDR1 SGHRS, CDR2 YFSETQ. The CDR3 totals 14 residues. Trimming took 3 bases from V and 12 from J, leaving 16 bases between them.

This clonotype was observed many times. This chain connects TRBV12-3 or TRBV12-4 to TRBJ1-5; 8 bases line up with TRBD1. V was clipped by 6 bases and J by 2 bases; unmatched bases: 6. The CDR3 totals 15 residues. DNA for the CDR3: TGTGCCAGCAGCTCAACAGGGGGTCGCAATCAGCCCCAGCATTTT. Its translation is CASSSTGGRNQPQHF.

This clonotype has at least ten counts. The rearrangement links TRBV7-9 to TRBJ2-7, with 10 positions matching TRBD1. V shed 5 bases, J shed 3 bases, and the junction held 4 bases outside the gene matches. CDR1 is SEHNR, CDR2 FQNEAQ, per germline (reference sequence). There are 14 residues in the CDR3. The CDR3 region is CASSIGQGGYEQYV. The CDR3 DNA reads TGTGCCAGCAGCATCGGACAGGGGGGCTACGAGCAGTACGTC.

This clonotype was recorded a few times. The V and J genes are TRBV9 and TRBJ1-2; no reliable D call. CDR3 size: 14 residues. The V gene lost 3 bases and the J gene lost 6 bases, with 15 bases spanning the gap. The germline V gene has CDR1 SGDLS and CDR2 YYNGEE. CDR3 sequence (DNA): TGTGCCAGCAGCGGCACCGAATCGTGGGATGGCTACACCTTC. Its protein product is CASSGTESWDGYTF.

This clonotype was seen ten or more times. This chain joins TRBV7-2 and TRBJ2-5; TRBD2 matches 7 bases. This CDR3 has 14 amino acids. V was clipped by 3 bases and J by 2 bases; unmatched bases: 3. CDR1 is SGHTA, CDR2 FQGNSA, per germline. The CDR3 reads CASSFGGVQETQYF. The CDR3 DNA reads as TGTGCCAGCAGCTTTGGGGGGGTTCAAGAGACCCAGTACTTC.